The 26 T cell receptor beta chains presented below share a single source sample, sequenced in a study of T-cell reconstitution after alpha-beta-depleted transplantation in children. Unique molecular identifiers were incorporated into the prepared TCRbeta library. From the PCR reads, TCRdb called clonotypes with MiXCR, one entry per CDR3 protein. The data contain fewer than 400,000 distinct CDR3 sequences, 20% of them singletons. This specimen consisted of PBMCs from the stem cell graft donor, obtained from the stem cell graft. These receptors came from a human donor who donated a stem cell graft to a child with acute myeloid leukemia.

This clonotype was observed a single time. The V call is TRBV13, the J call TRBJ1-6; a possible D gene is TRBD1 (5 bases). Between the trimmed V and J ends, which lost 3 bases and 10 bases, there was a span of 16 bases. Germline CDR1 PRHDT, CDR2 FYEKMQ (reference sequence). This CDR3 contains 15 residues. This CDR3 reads CASSFWSGRGSPLHF. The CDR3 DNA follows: TGTGCCAGCAGCTTTTGGAGCGGACGGGGCTCACCCCTCCACTTT.

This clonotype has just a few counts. This CDR3 is CASSPRVVSYEQYF. In DNA form, the CDR3 reads TGTGCCAGCAGCCCAAGAGTCGTATCCTACGAGCAGTACTTC. The chain has TRBV13 and TRBJ2-7; D is uncertain. Germline V gene lookup returns CDR1 PRHDT and CDR2 FYEKMQ (reference sequence). The ends were cut back, 5 bases at V and 1 base at J, with 12 bases in the middle. The CDR3 spans 14 residues. Complete variable domain (other parts from reference TRBV13 and TRBJ2-7): AAGVIQSPRHLIKEKRETATLKCYPIPRHDTVYWYQQGPGQDPQFLISFYEKMQSDKGSIPDRFSAQQFSDYHSELNMSSLELGDSALYFCASSPRVVSYEQYFGPGTRLTVT.

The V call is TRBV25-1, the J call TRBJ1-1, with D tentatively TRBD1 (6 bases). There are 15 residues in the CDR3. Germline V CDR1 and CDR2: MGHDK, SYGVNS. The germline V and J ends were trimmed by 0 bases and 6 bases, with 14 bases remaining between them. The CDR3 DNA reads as TGTGCCAGCAGTGAATATGGGGGGGGACACGCTGAAGCTTTCTTT. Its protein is CASSEYGGGHAEAFF.

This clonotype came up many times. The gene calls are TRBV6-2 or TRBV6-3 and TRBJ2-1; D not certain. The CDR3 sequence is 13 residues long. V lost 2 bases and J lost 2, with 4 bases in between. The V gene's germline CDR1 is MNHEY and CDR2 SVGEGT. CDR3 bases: TGTGCCAGCAGTTACGGGGCCTACAATGAGCAGTTCTTC. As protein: CASSYGAYNEQFF.

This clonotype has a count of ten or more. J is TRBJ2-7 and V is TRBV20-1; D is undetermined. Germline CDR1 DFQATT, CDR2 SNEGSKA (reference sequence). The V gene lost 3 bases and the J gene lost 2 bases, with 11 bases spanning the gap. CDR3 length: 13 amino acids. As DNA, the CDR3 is TGCAGTGCTAGGGAGAGCAGCACCTACGAGCAGTACTTC. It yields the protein CSARESSTYEQYF.

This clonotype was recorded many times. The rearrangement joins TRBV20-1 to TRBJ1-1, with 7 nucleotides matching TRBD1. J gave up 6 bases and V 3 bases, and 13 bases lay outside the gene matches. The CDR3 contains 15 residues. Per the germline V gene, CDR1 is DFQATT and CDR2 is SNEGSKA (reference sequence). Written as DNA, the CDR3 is TGCAGTGCTAGCCTTCAACAGGGGTCTGCAGCTGAAGCTTTCTTT. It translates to CSASLQQGSAAEAFF.

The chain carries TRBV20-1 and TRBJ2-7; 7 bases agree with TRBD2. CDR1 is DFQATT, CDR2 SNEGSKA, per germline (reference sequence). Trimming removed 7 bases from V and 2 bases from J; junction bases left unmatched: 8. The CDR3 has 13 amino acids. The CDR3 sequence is CSVLRLAPYEQYF. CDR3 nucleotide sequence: TGCAGTGTGCTAAGACTAGCACCCTACGAGCAGTACTTC.

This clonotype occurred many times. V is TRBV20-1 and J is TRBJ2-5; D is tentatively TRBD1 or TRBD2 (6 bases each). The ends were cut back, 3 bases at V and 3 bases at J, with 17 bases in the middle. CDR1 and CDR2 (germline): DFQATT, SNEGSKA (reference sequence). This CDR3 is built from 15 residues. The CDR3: CSARGGRDKKETQYF. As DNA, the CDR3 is TGCAGTGCTAGGGGGGGCCGGGACAAAAAAGAGACCCAGTACTTC.

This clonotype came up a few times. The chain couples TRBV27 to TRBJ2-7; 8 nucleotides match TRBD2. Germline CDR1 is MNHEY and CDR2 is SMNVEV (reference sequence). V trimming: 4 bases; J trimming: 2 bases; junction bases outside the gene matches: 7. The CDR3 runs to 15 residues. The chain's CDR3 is CASSYSGTRTYEQYF. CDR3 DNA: TGTGCCAGCAGTTATTCCGGGACTAGAACCTACGAGCAGTACTTC.

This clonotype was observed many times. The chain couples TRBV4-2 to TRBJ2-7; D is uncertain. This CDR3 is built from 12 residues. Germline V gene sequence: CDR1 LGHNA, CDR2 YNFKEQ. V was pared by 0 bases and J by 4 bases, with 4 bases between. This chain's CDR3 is CASSQDQYEQYF. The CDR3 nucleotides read TGTGCCAGCAGCCAAGATCAATACGAGCAGTACTTC.

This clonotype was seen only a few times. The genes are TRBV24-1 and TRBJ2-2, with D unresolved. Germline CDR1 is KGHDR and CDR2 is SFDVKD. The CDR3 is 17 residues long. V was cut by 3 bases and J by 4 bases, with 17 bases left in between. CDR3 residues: CATSDPPGRSGTGELFF. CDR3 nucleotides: TGTGCCACCAGTGATCCTCCGGGCCGATCGGGCACCGGGGAGCTGTTTTTT.

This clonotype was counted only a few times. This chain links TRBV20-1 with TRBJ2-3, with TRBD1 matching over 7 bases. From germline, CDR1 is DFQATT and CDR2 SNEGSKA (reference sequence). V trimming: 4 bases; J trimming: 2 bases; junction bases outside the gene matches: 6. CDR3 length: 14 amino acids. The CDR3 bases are TGCAGTGCTACACAGGGGACCCCCACAGATACGCAGTATTTT. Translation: CSATQGTPTDTQYF.

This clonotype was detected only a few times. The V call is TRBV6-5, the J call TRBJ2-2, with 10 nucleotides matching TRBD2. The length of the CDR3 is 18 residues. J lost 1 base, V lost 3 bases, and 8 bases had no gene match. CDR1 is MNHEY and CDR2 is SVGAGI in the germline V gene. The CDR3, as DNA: TGTGCCAGCAGTTATCGTCCTATAGCGGGAGGGAACACCGGGGAGCTGTTTTTT. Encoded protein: CASSYRPIAGGNTGELFF.

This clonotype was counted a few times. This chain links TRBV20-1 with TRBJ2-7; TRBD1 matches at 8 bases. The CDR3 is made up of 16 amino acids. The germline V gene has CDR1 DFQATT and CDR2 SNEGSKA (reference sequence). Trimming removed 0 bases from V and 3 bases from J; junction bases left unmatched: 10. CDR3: CSARDVGQGWGYEQYF. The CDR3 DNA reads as TGCAGTGCTAGAGATGTCGGACAGGGATGGGGCTACGAGCAGTACTTC.

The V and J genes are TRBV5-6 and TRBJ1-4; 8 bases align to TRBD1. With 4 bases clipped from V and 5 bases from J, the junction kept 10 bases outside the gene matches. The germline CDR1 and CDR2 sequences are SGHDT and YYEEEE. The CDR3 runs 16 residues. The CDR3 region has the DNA TGTGCCAGCAGCAACTCCAGGACAGGGCGAAATGAAAAACTGTTTTTT. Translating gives CASSNSRTGRNEKLFF.

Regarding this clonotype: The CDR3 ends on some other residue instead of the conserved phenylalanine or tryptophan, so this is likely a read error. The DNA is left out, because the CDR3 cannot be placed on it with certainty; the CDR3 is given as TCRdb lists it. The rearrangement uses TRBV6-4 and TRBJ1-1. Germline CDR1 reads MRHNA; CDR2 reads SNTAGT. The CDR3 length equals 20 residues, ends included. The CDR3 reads CASSDRNKDRRSRSRTSAAV.

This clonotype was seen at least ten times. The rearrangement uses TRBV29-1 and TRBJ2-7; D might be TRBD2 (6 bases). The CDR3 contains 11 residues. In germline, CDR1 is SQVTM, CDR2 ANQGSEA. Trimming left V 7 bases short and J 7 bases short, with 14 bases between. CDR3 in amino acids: CSARLGGEQYF. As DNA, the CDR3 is TGCAGCGCCAGACTCGGAGGGGAGCAGTACTTC.

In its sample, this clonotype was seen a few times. CDR3 bases: TGTGCCAGCGGAGCAGGATCCTACGAGCAGTACTTC. It specifies CASGAGSYEQYF. The chain links TRBV6-6 to TRBJ2-7; no firm D call. The ends were cut back, 8 bases at V and 1 base at J, with 9 bases in the middle. The CDR3 spans 12 residues. Germline V CDR1 and CDR2: MNHNY, SVGAGI (reference sequence).

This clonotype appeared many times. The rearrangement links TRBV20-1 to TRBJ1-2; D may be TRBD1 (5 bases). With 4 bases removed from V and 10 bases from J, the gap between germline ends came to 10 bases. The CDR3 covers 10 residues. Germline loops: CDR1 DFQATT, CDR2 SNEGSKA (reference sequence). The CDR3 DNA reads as TGCAGTGCTACCCGAGGGGCCTACACCTTC. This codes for CSATRGAYTF.

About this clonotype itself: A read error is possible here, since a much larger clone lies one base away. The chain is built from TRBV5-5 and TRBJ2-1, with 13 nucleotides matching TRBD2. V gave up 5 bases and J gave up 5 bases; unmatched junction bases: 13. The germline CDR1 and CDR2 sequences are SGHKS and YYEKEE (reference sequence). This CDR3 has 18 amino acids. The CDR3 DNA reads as TGTGCCAGCAGGTGGGGACTAGCGGGACGACGATCCGACAATGAGCAGTTCTTC. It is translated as CASRWGLAGRRSDNEQFF.

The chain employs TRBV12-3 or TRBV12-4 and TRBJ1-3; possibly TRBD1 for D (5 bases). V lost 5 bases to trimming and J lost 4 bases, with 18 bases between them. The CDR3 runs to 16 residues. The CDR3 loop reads CASSPDRDPRGNTIYF. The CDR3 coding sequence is TGTGCCAGCAGTCCAGACCGGGACCCCCGCGGAAACACCATATATTTT.

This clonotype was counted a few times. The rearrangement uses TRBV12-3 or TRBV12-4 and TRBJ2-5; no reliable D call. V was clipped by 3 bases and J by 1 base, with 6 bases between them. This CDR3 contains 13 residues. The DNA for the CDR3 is TGTGCCAGCAGTTTTTTTTCCCAAGAGACCCAGTACTTC. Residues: CASSFFSQETQYF.

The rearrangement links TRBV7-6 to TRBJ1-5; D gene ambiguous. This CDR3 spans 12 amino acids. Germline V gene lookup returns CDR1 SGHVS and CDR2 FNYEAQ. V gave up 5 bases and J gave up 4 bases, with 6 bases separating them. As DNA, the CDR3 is TGTGCCAGCAGCCCCTTTAATCAGCCCCAGCATTTT. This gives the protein CASSPFNQPQHF.

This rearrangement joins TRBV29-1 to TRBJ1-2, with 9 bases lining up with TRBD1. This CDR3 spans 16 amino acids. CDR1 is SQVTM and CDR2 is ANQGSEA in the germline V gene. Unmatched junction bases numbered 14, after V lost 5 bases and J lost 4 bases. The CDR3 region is CSVPPGQGLTGYGYTF. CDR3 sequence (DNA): TGCAGCGTTCCCCCGGGACAGGGCTTGACGGGCTATGGCTACACCTTC.

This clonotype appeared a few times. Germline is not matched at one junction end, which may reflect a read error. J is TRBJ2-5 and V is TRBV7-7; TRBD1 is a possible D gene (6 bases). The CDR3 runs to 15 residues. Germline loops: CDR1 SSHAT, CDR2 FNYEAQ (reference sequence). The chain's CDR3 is CASSRLGTPGSTQYF. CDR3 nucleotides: TGTGCTAGCAGCCGATTAGGGACACCTGGTTCGACCCAGTACTTC.

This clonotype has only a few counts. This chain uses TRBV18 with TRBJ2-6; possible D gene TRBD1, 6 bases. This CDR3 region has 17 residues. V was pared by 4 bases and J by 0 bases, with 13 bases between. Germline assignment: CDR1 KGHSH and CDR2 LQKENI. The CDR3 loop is CASSHGQRVSGANVLTF. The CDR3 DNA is TGTGCCAGCTCACATGGACAGCGCGTCTCTGGGGCCAACGTCCTGACTTTC.